This TCR beta chain was recovered during a study of T-cell reconstitution after alpha-beta-depleted transplantation in children. Unique molecular identifiers were incorporated when the TCRbeta library was constructed. In TCRdb, the PCR reads were re-called with MiXCR into one record per CDR3 protein. The sample records more than 200,000 distinct CDR3 sequences, roughly 8.1% being singletons. This CDR3 has 16 residues. CDR1 and CDR2 (germline): SGHTA, FQGNSA. Trimming removed 1 base from V and 6 bases from J, with 16 bases in between. This specimen was PBMCs, mostly from graft donor cells, taken 360 days after TCRalphabeta/CD19-depleted stem cell transplant. This chain uses TRBV7-2 with TRBJ2-1; tentatively, D is TRBD2 (6 bases). The sequence was obtained from a male patient between 2 and 15 years old who had a stem cell transplant for acute myeloid leukemia, so the T cells may come from the graft donor. The CDR3 coding sequence is TGTGCCAGCAGCTTAGAAGGGGCTAGCGTTTCCAATGAGCAGTTCTTC. Its translation: CASSLEGASVSNEQFF. The full variable domain, its missing parts supplied by reference TRBV7-2 and TRBJ2-1, is GAGVSQSPSNKVTEKGKDVELRCDPISGHTALYWYRQSLGQGLEFLIYFQGNSAPDKSGLPSDRFSAERTGGSVSTLTIQRTQQEDSAVYLCASSLEGASVSNEQFFGPGTRLTVL.